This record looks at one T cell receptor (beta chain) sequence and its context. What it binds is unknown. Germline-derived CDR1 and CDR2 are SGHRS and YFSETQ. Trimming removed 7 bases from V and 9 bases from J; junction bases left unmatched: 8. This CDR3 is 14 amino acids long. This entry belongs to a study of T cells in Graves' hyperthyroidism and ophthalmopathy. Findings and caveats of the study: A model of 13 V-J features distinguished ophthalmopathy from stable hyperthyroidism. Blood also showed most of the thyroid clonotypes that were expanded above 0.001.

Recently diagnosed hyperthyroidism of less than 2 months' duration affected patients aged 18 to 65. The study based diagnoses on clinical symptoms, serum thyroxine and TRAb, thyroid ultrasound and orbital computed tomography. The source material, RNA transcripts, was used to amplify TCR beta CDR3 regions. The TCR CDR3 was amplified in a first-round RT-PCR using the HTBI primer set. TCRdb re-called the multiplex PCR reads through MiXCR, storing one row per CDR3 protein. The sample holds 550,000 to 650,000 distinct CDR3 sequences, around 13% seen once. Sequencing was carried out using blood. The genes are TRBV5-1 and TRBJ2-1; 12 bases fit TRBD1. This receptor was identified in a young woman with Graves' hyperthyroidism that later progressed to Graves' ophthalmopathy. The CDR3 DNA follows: TGCGCCAGCCGAACCGGGACAGGGGGCGGTGAGCAGTTCTTC. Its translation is CASRTGTGGGEQFF.